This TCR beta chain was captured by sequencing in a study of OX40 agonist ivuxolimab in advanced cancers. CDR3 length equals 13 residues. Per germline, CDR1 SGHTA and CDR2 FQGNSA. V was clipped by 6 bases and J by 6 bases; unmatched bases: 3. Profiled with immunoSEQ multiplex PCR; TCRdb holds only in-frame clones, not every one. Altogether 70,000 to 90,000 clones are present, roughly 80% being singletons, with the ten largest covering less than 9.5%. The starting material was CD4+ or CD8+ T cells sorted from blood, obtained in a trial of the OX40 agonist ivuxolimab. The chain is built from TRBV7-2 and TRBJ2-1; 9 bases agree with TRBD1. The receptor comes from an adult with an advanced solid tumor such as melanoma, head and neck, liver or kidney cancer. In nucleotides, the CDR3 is TGTGCCAGCAGTTCGGACAGGGGCAATGAGCAGTTCTTC. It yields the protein CASSSDRGNEQFF.